This entry lists 7 T cell receptor beta chains sequenced from one sample in a study of response to subunit inactivated influenza vaccine. MiXCR, applied by TCRdb to the RT-PCR reads, yields one record per CDR3 protein. The sample lists over 400,000 distinct CDR3 sequences, 9.5% to 13% occurring once. The sample in question was PBMCs from blood, obtained around seven weeks after vaccination. Receptors were obtained from a man aged 50-59 years who received an inactivated influenza vaccine.

The gene calls are TRBV27 and TRBJ2-4; D perhaps matches TRBD2 (6 bases). V was pared by 1 base and J by 0 bases, with 10 bases between. Germline V gene sequence: CDR1 MNHEY, CDR2 SMNVEV (reference sequence). This CDR3 is 16 amino acids long. The CDR3 loop reads CASSLFWGEAKNIQYF. As DNA, the CDR3 is TGTGCCAGCAGTTTATTCTGGGGGGAAGCCAAAAACATTCAGTACTTC.

This clonotype was seen only a few times. The J gene is TRBJ2-1, the V gene TRBV11-1; TRBD1 might be the D (6 bases). The CDR3 is made up of 15 amino acids. Germline CDR1 SGHAT, CDR2 FQDESV (reference sequence). Trimming took off 1 base at V and 9 bases at J, with 16 bases between the two ends. The CDR3 here is CASSLGTVGLGEQFF. The CDR3 nucleotides are TGTGCCAGCAGCTTAGGGACAGTGGGTTTAGGTGAGCAGTTCTTC.

The chain has TRBV11-2 and TRBJ2-2, with 7 bases that match TRBD2. The CDR3 consists of 15 residues. After removal of 8 bases from V and 3 bases from J, the junction contained 9 bases not matched to a gene. In germline, CDR1 is SGHAT, CDR2 FQNNGV. As DNA, the CDR3 is TGTGCCAGCCCCAAAGCGGGGCGTCACACCGGGGAGCTGTTTTTT. Translating it yields CASPKAGRHTGELFF.

This clonotype appeared a few times. This could be a read error, since a much larger clone is one nucleotide away. The chain recombines TRBV5-5 with TRBJ1-2; D unclear. This CDR3 has 11 residues. Germline V gene lookup returns CDR1 SGHKS and CDR2 YYEKEE (reference sequence). V lost 2 bases and J lost 3, with 2 bases in between. The DNA of the CDR3 is TGTGCCAGCAGCTTATACTATGGCTACACCTTC. Its translation: CASSLYYGYTF. Looking up the rest from reference TRBV5-5 and TRBJ1-2 gives the full variable domain: DAGVTQSPTHLIKTRGQQVTLRCSPISGHKSVSWYQQVLGQGPQFIFQYYEKEERGRGNFPDRFSARQFPNYSSELNVNALLLGDSALYLCASSLYYGYTFGSGTRLTVV.

In its sample, this clonotype was seen a few times. The J gene is TRBJ1-4, the V gene TRBV10-2, with D possibly TRBD1 on 5 matching bases. The V gene's germline CDR1 is WSHSY and CDR2 SAAADI. The germline V and J ends were trimmed by 9 bases and 7 bases, with 15 bases remaining between them. This CDR3 comprises 13 residues. The CDR3 loop is CASAGGISEKLFF. DNA for the CDR3: TGCGCCAGTGCTGGGGGGATAAGTGAAAAACTGTTTTTT.

This rearrangement joins TRBV14 to TRBJ2-7; D remains unclear. The CDR3 consists of 12 residues. In germline, CDR1 is SGHDN, CDR2 FVKESK. Trimming took 0 bases from V and 3 from J, leaving 3 bases between them. The CDR3, as DNA: TGTGCCAGCAGCCAAGATTTCTACGAGCAGTACTTC. Amino acids: CASSQDFYEQYF. The full variable domain, with the rest looked up from reference TRBV14 and TRBJ2-7, is EAGVTQFPSHSVIEKGQTVTLRCDPISGHDNLYWYRRVMGKEIKFLLHFVKESKQDESGMPNNRFLAERTGGTYSTLKVQPAELEDSGVYFCASSQDFYEQYFGPGTRLTVT.

This clonotype turned up a few times. V and J are TRBV12-3 or TRBV12-4 and TRBJ1-4; D is perhaps TRBD1 (6 bases). The CDR3 contains 14 residues. Trimming pared 1 base from V and 7 bases from J, leaving 10 bases between. The CDR3 sequence is CASSLGGAREKLFF. In DNA form, the CDR3 reads TGTGCCAGCAGTTTAGGGGGGGCACGTGAAAAACTGTTTTTT.